This T cell receptor beta chain originates from a study of blood T cell repertoires in COVID-19. Overall study: Sites in the United States, Italy and Spain provided acute and convalescent COVID-19 samples.

Authors' processing steps: Cell counts per sample came from amplifying reference gene primers. Measured with immunoSEQ multiplex PCR; TCRdb has only the in-frame clones, and not every one. Clone size and the V and J calls come from that table; the DNA yielded D and trimming. This table has under 200,000 clones, around 89% appearing once. All enrollees were roughly 18 to 100 years old and from about two dozen US areas. Which cohort a participant joined came from the clinical history participants gave. In this sample, this clone turned up once. The TCR was taken from a woman aged 50 to 65 who had recovered from COVID-19. Sequencing used PBMCs or T cells enriched from blood (not recorded which).

The CDR3 nucleotides read TGTGCAAGTCGCTCTCGGACAGGGGACACTGAAGCTTTCTTT. It specifies CASRSRTGDTEAFF. This chain connects TRBV12-2 to TRBJ1-1; TRBD1 is the table's D call and was not checked against the DNA. TRBV12-2 is described as a pseudogene. The CDR3 is made up of 14 amino acids.